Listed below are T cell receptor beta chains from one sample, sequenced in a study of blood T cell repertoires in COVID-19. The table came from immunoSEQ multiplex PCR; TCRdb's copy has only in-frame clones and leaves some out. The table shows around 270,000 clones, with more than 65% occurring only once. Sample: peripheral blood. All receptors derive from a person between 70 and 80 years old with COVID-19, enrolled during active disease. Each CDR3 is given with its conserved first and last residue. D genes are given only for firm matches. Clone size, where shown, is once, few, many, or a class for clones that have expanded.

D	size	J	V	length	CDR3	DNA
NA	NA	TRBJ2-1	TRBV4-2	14	CASSSPAVVNEQFF	TGTGCCAGCAGCTCTCCGGCGGTAGTCAATGAGCAGTTCTTC
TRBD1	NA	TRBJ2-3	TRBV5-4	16	CASSVDRDSSTDTQYF	TGTGCCAGCAGCGTAGACCGGGACAGTAGCACAGATACGCAGTATTTT
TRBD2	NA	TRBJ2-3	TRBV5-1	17	CASSPWNLAGKGGTQYF	TGCGCCAGCAGCCCCTGGAACTTAGCGGGGAAAGGCGGTACGCAGTATTTT
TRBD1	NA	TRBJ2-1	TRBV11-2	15	CASSLEFRGSDEQFF	TGTGCCAGCAGCTTAGAGTTCAGGGGGTCCGATGAGCAGTTCTTC
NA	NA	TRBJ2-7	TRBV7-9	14	CASSRALAIHEQYF	TGTGCCAGCAGCCGGGCTCTAGCTATCCACGAGCAGTACTTC
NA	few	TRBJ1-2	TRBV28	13	CASRAPGNYGYTF	TGTGCCAGCAGGGCCCCTGGTAACTATGGCTACACCTTC
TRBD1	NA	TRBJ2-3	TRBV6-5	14	CAAAGQGFADTQYF	TGTGCCGCAGCCGGACAGGGGTTTGCAGATACGCAGTATTTT
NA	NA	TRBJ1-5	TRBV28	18	CASFPAGARLYSNQPQHF	TGTGCCAGCTTCCCGGCGGGAGCTCGGTTATATAGCAATCAGCCCCAGCATTTT
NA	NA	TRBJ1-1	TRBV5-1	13	CASSGDGWRQAFF	TGCGCCAGCAGCGGAGACGGGTGGAGGCAAGCTTTCTTT
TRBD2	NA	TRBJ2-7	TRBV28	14	CASRGPAGRYEQYF	TGTGCCAGCAGGGGCCCAGCGGGGAGGTACGAGCAGTACTTC
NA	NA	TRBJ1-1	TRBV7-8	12	CASSLAGGLAFF	TGTGCCAGCAGCTTAGCCGGGGGGCTAGCTTTCTTT
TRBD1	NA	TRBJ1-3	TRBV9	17	CASSGRTGRRSGNTIYF	TGTGCCAGCAGCGGTAGGACAGGACGACGCTCTGGAAACACCATATATTTT
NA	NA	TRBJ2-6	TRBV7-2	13	CASSVSGANVLTF	TGTGCCAGCAGCGTATCTGGGGCCAACGTCCTGACTTTC
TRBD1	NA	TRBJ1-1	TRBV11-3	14	CASSPRTGGTEAFF	TGTGCCAGCAGCCCCAGGACAGGGGGCACTGAAGCTTTCTTT
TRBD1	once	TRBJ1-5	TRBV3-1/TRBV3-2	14	CASSSGTVRQPQHF	TGTGCCAGCAGCTCCGGGACAGTGAGACAGCCCCAGCATTTT
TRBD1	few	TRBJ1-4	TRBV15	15	CATSRRQGTNEKLFF	TGTGCCACCAGCAGAAGACAGGGGACTAATGAAAAACTGTTTTTT
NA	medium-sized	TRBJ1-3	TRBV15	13	CATTGESGNTIYF	TGTGCCACCACTGGAGAATCTGGAAACACCATATATTTT
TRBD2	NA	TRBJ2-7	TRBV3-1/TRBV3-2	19	CATTRPEKSRLAASYEQYF	TGTGCCACAACCAGACCAGAGAAAAGCAGACTAGCGGCCTCCTACGAGCAGTACTTC
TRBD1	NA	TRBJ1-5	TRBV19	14	CASRITGEDQPQHF	TGTGCCAGTAGGATAACAGGGGAGGATCAGCCCCAGCATTTT
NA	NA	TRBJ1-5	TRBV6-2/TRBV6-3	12	CASSYSGQPQHF	TGTGCCAGCAGTTACTCCGGTCAGCCCCAGCATTTT
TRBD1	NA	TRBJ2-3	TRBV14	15	CASSLQGAFTDTQYF	TGTGCCAGCAGCCTACAGGGGGCGTTTACAGATACGCAGTATTTT
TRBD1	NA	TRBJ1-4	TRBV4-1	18	CASSRTLPGTGNNEKLFF	TGCGCCAGCAGCCGGACCCTTCCCGGGACAGGGAATAATGAAAAACTGTTTTTT
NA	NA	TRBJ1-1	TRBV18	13	CASSLGSDYEAFF	TGTGCCAGCTCGCTTGGTTCAGACTATGAAGCTTTCTTT
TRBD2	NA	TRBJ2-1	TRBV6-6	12	CASRTSQAEQFF	TGTGCCAGCAGGACTAGCCAGGCGGAGCAGTTCTTC
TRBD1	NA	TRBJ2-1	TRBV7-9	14	CASSLVDRAHEQFF	TGTGCCAGCAGCTTAGTTGACAGGGCCCATGAGCAGTTCTTC
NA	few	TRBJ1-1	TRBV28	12	CASSIPQKQAFF	TGTGCCAGCAGTATCCCTCAGAAACAAGCTTTCTTT
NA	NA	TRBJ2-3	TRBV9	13	CASSGTLLDTQYF	TGTGCCAGCAGCGGGACTCTACTTGATACGCAGTATTTT
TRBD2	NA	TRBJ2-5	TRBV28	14	CASSTSGRAETQYF	TGTGCCAGCAGTACTAGCGGGAGGGCGGAGACCCAGTACTTC
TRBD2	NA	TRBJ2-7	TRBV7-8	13	CASRVAGGQEQYF	TGTGCCAGCAGAGTAGCGGGAGGGCAAGAGCAGTACTTC
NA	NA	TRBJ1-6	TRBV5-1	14	CASSSSGGESPLHF	TGCGCCAGCAGCTCCTCGGGGGGGGAATCACCCCTCCACTTT